This entry is about one TCR beta chain. The sample belongs to a study of blood T cell repertoires in COVID-19. About the study: Both acute and convalescent COVID-19 samples were obtained from the United States, Italy and Spain. T cells, B-cell-depleted T cells, or PBMCs supplied cDNA or gDNA.

How the authors handled the data: Cell counts per sample came from amplifying reference gene primers. The repertoire was sequenced with immunoSEQ multiplex PCR; TCRdb's copy has only in-frame clones and lacks some. V, J and clone size reflect that table, while D and trimming were determined from the DNA. The table shows over 250,000 clones, with around 86% occurring only once. Per the germline V gene, CDR1 is MNHEY and CDR2 is SVGAGI. V was clipped by 7 bases and J by 13 bases; unmatched bases: 10. The CDR3 has 13 amino acids. J is TRBJ2-1 and V is TRBV6-5, with 10 bases fitting TRBD2. Sample: peripheral blood. This TCR was recovered from a human donor in a cohort sampled during active COVID-19. CDR3 nucleotides: TGTGCCAGCACCCCCGGGGCTAGCGGGGGTCAGTTCTTC. This gives the protein CASTPGASGGQFF.